The 20 T cell receptor beta chains below were found in one sample sequenced in a study of blood T cell repertoires in COVID-19. Repertoires were generated with immunoSEQ multiplex PCR, while TCRdb's copy carries only in-frame clones and drops some. This table has under 200,000 clones, almost 85% appearing once. The sample was PBMCs or T cells enriched from blood (not recorded which). The source of these receptors is a middle-aged man who had recovered from COVID-19.

The rearrangement links TRBV4-1 to TRBJ1-4; 9 nucleotides align to TRBD1. With V trimmed by 2 bases and J by 8 bases, 6 bases remained unmatched. CDR3 length: 15 residues. Germline values: CDR1 MGHRA, CDR2 YSYEKL. The CDR3 DNA reads TGCGCCAGCAGCCAACCGGGACAGGGAGGCGAAAAACTGTTTTTT. Protein: CASSQPGQGGEKLFF.

This chain uses TRBV15 with TRBJ1-1; D unresolved. Germline values: CDR1 LNHNV, CDR2 YYDKDF (reference sequence). Trimming stripped 3 bases from V and 4 bases from J, with 12 bases between. This CDR3 has 14 residues. The CDR3 region has the DNA TGTGCCACCAGCAGCCTACGGACTGGCACTGAAGCTTTCTTT. Its protein product is CATSSLRTGTEAFF.

The gene calls are TRBV6-1 and TRBJ1-2; maybe TRBD1 (5 bases). Germline V CDR1 and CDR2: MNHNS, SASEGT. The CDR3 length is 14 residues. Trimming left V 2 bases short and J 5 bases short, with 12 bases between. The CDR3 reads CASSELVRDYGYTF. The CDR3 DNA sequence: TGTGCCAGCAGTGAACTGGTCAGGGATTATGGCTACACCTTC.

This clone appeared a single time. The V and J genes are TRBV3-1 (or the pseudogene TRBV3-2) and TRBJ2-3; unclear D gene. Germline V gene data show CDR1 as LGHDT and CDR2 as YNNKEL (reference sequence). The CDR3 consists of 11 residues. V shed 4 bases and J shed 3 bases, with 2 bases lying between them. CDR3 sequence reads: CASSLTDTQYF. CDR3 coding DNA: TGTGCCAGCAGCCTAACAGATACGCAGTATTTT.

V is TRBV28 and J is TRBJ1-3; 7 bases agree with TRBD1. Germline values: CDR1 MDHEN, CDR2 SYDVKM. With V trimmed by 2 bases and J by 7 bases, 8 bases remained unmatched. This CDR3 has 15 amino acids. The CDR3 here is CASSLPTGVLNTIYF. In DNA form, the CDR3 reads TGTGCCAGCAGTTTACCTACAGGGGTGTTGAACACCATATATTTT.

This chain uses TRBV10-3 with TRBJ2-2; a weak D match, TRBD1 (6 bases). CDR3 length: 14 residues. V was cut by 6 bases and J by 4 bases, with 12 bases left in between. Per germline, CDR1 ENHRY and CDR2 SYGVKD. For the CDR3, the DNA is TGTGCCATCAGCTCAGGGGCGGCCACCGGGGAGCTGTTTTTT. Translation: CAISSGAATGELFF.

This chain joins TRBV11-3 and TRBJ2-3; D perhaps matches TRBD1 (6 bases). The CDR3 loop spans 16 amino acids. V lost 0 bases and J 1 base, leaving 11 bases between the germline ends. Germline CDR1 is SGHNT and CDR2 is YENEEA. The CDR3 DNA sequence: TGTGCCAGCAGCTTAGAAACAGGGTTTCGCACAGATACGCAGTATTTT. It translates to CASSLETGFRTDTQYF.

The V call is TRBV4-1, the J call TRBJ2-3, with TRBD2 as a possible D gene (7 bases). Trimming removed 8 bases from V and 0 bases from J, with 15 bases in between. This CDR3 contains 15 residues. Germline V gene lookup returns CDR1 MGHRA and CDR2 YSYEKL. This CDR3 is CASGVGGGSTDTQYF. The CDR3 nucleotides read TGCGCCAGCGGGGTAGGGGGGGGGAGCACAGATACGCAGTATTTT.

The chain joins TRBV29-1 to TRBJ1-2, with no clear D. Germline V CDR1 and CDR2: SQVTM, ANQGSEA. The CDR3 extends over 11 amino acids. V lost 3 bases, J lost 6 bases, and 8 bases lay in between. CDR3 sequence (DNA): TGCAGCGTTGACAGTCCCCATGGCTACACCTTC. As protein: CSVDSPHGYTF.

This clone is a singleton in its sample. The V call is TRBV6-5, the J call TRBJ1-3; D call uncertain. Germline lookup yields CDR1 MNHEY and CDR2 SVGAGI. CDR3 length: 15 residues. The ends were cut back, 8 bases at V and 0 bases at J, with 14 bases in the middle. The CDR3 reads CASATTRYSGNTIYF. CDR3 DNA sequence: TGTGCCAGCGCGACTACACGGTACTCTGGAAACACCATATATTTT.

The chain has TRBV28 and TRBJ1-5; D call uncertain. The V end was cut by 5 bases, the J end by 4 bases, with 12 bases between. The CDR3 loop spans 14 amino acids. From germline, CDR1 is MDHEN and CDR2 SYDVKM. The CDR3 loop is CASSEYTGNQPQHF. The CDR3 DNA reads as TGTGCCAGCAGTGAATACACGGGAAATCAGCCCCAGCATTTT.

This chain links TRBV18 with TRBJ1-1; TRBD1 might be the D (5 bases). CDR1 is KGHSH and CDR2 is LQKENI in the germline V gene. The CDR3 is 13 amino acids. Trimming removed 5 bases from V and 8 bases from J, with 15 bases in between. CDR3 protein: CASSSMARGEAFF. The CDR3 nucleotides read TGTGCCAGCTCAAGTATGGCTAGGGGAGAAGCTTTCTTT.

The rearrangement links TRBV3-1 (or the pseudogene TRBV3-2) to TRBJ2-7; weak D call: TRBD2 (5 bases). Germline CDR1 is LGHDT and CDR2 is YNNKEL (reference sequence). There are 12 residues in the CDR3. The V end lost 5 bases, the J end lost 2 bases, and 7 bases lay between the germline ends. This CDR3 is CASSSGAYEQYF. In DNA, the CDR3 is TGTGCCAGCAGCTCCGGGGCCTACGAGCAGTACTTC.

V is TRBV5-6 and J is TRBJ2-4, with D perhaps TRBD2 (6 bases). CDR1 SGHDT and CDR2 YYEEEE come from the germline V gene. Trimming took 0 bases from V and 0 from J, leaving 16 bases between them. CDR3 size: 18 residues. DNA of the CDR3: TGTGCCAGCAGCTTGGGCCCCCCTAGCGACAGAGCCAAAAACATTCAGTACTTC. Encoded protein: CASSLGPPSDRAKNIQYF.

The CDR3 loop reads CASRHGTGLHSPLHF. The CDR3 DNA reads TGTGCCAGCAGACACGGGACAGGGCTACATTCACCCCTCCACTTT. The rearrangement joins TRBV3-1 (or the pseudogene TRBV3-2) to TRBJ1-6; 9 bases fit TRBD1. Germline V gene sequence: CDR1 LGHDT, CDR2 YNNKEL (reference sequence). V was clipped by 6 bases and J by 8 bases; unmatched bases: 8. The CDR3 totals 15 residues.

The chain uses TRBV14 and TRBJ2-5, with TRBD1 as a possible D gene (5 bases). Trimming shortened V by 4 bases and J by 3 bases, and 12 bases separated the two germline ends. This CDR3 comprises 14 residues. CDR1 SGHDN and CDR2 FVKESK come from the germline V gene. For the CDR3, the DNA is TGTGCCAGCAGCCGAAGGGGTTTGGAAGAGACCCAGTACTTC. Translating gives CASSRRGLEETQYF. Combining the CDR3 with reference TRBV14 and TRBJ2-5 gives the whole variable domain EAGVTQFPSHSVIEKGQTVTLRCDPISGHDNLYWYRRVMGKEIKFLLHFVKESKQDESGMPNNRFLAERTGGTYSTLKVQPAELEDSGVYFCASSRRGLEETQYFGPGTRLLVL.

The chain employs TRBV7-8 and TRBJ1-4; 8 bases line up with TRBD1. V lost 5 bases and J lost 5; bases outside the gene matches: 4. The CDR3 runs 14 residues. Germline V gene lookup returns CDR1 SGHVS and CDR2 FQNEAQ. The CDR3: CASSKTGVNEKLFF. The CDR3 DNA sequence: TGTGCCAGCAGCAAGACAGGGGTAAATGAAAAACTGTTTTTT.

V gene TRBV3-1 (or the pseudogene TRBV3-2) combines with J gene TRBJ1-1; maybe TRBD1 (5 bases). V gave up 4 bases and J gave up 11 bases, with 23 bases separating them. The V gene's germline CDR1 is LGHDT and CDR2 YNNKEL (reference sequence). The CDR3 runs to 15 residues. The CDR3 DNA reads TGTGCCAGCAGCCCCGAGGTGAGTGGGACTACGGGGGCTTTCTTT. Its protein product is CASSPEVSGTTGAFF.

The rearrangement joins TRBV5-1 to TRBJ2-7, with 11 bases identical to TRBD1. The germline gives CDR1 SGHRS, CDR2 YFSETQ. The CDR3 runs to 17 residues. V lost 0 bases, J lost 4 bases, and 9 bases stayed unmatched. This CDR3 reads CASSLVGGQGAVYEQYF. The DNA of the CDR3 is TGCGCCAGCAGCTTGGTTGGAGGACAGGGGGCGGTTTACGAGCAGTACTTC.

The chain couples TRBV28 to TRBJ2-1; the D gene is possibly TRBD2 (6 bases). V was clipped by 5 bases and J by 5 bases, with 16 bases between them. The CDR3 has 15 residues. The germline CDR1 and CDR2 sequences are MDHEN and SYDVKM. CDR3 sequence reads: CASSKLGTSNNEQFF. The CDR3, as DNA: TGTGCCAGCAGTAAACTCGGGACTTCTAACAATGAGCAGTTCTTC. The whole variable domain, remainder taken from reference TRBV28 and TRBJ2-1, is DVKVTQSSRYLVKRTGEKVFLECVQDMDHENMFWYRQDPGLGLRLIYFSYDVKMKEKGDIPEGYSVSREKKERFSLILESASTNQTSMYLCASSKLGTSNNEQFFGPGTRLTVL.